Detailed here is one T cell receptor beta chain. The CDR3 is made up of 14 amino acids. Germline loops: CDR1 WSHSY, CDR2 SAAADI. V lost 0 bases to trimming and J lost 4 bases, with 7 bases between them. These data belong to a study of T cell clonotyping in hematopoietic cell transplantation. Assay used: immunoSEQ multiplex PCR; TCRdb lists only in-frame clones, some missing. The sample has around 45,000 clones; 82% are singletons. Indicated time point: recipient sample about 28 days before transplant, after cytoreduction. Sequenced here: peripheral blood mononuclear cells, sampled before stem cell transplant. V usage is TRBV10-2 and J usage is TRBJ2-1; weak D call: TRBD2 (5 bases). The TCR was taken from a man aged 60 to 75 with myelodysplastic syndrome. Some clones in this sample may be carry-over from other donors' samples. CDR3 sequence reads: CASSESTGYNEQFF. As DNA, the CDR3 is TGCGCCAGCAGTGAGTCGACGGGGTACAATGAGCAGTTCTTC.